The next 5 T cell receptor beta chains were all read from a single sample in a study of cytomegalovirus exposure and HLA in healthy donors. A multiplex PCR was run with 60 Vbeta primers and 13 Jbeta primers. Profiled with immunoSEQ multiplex PCR; TCRdb holds only in-frame clones, not every one. The sample gives 130,000 to 150,000 clones, around 79% of which show up once; 2.5% to 3.5% is in the top ten. The sample was PBMCs. The receptors here all came from a female donor in good health and CMV-seronegative.

This chain links TRBV10-3 with TRBJ2-7; 11 bases match TRBD2. The CDR3 is 16 residues long. The germline V gene encodes CDR1 ENHRY and CDR2 SYGVKD. The J segment lost 1 base and the V segment lost 6 bases, leaving 8 bases of the junction unmatched. The CDR3 loop is CAIRPATSGASYEQYF. Here the CDR3 DNA reads TGTGCCATCAGACCTGCGACTAGCGGGGCGTCCTACGAGCAGTACTTC.

The sample holds a few counts of this clone. The chain joins TRBV27 to TRBJ1-5; 9 bases agree with TRBD1. This CDR3 comprises 13 residues. Germline CDR1 and CDR2: MNHEY and SMNVEV (reference sequence). V gave up 5 bases and J gave up 6 bases; unmatched junction bases: 2. The DNA for the CDR3 is TGTGCCAGCAGTCCGACAGGGGGTCAGCCCCAGCATTTT. Translation gives CASSPTGGQPQHF.

This clone was counted between two and nine times. The chain is built from TRBV5-1 and TRBJ1-2; D possibly corresponds to TRBD1 (6 bases). The germline V gene has CDR1 SGHRS and CDR2 YFSETQ. The CDR3 extends over 16 amino acids. V was pared by 2 bases and J by 6 bases, with 20 bases between. The CDR3 region is CASSFPHGQKEDGYTF. CDR3 in DNA: TGCGCCAGCAGCTTCCCCCACGGACAGAAAGAGGATGGCTACACCTTC. Complete variable domain (other parts from reference TRBV5-1 and TRBJ1-2): KAGVTQTPRYLIKTRGQQVTLSCSPISGHRSVSWYQQTPGQGLQFLFEYFSETQRNKGNFPGRFSGRQFSNSRSEMNVSTLELGDSALYLCASSFPHGQKEDGYTFGSGTRLTVV.

J is TRBJ1-1 and V is TRBV5-1; possible D gene TRBD1, 5 bases. This CDR3 has 14 residues. The germline V gene has CDR1 SGHRS and CDR2 YFSETQ. V dropped 5 bases and J dropped 1 base, with 12 bases sitting between them. This chain's CDR3 is CASRGGLSNTEAFF. In DNA form, the CDR3 reads TGCGCCAGCAGGGGGGGACTTTCGAACACTGAAGCTTTCTTT.

Comments on this clone: A junction boundary mismatches the germline segment, possibly from a read error. This same CDR3 is encoded by further DNA sequences in the sample. The V gene is TRBV5-1, the J gene TRBJ1-1; TRBD1 might be the D (5 bases). This CDR3 is 15 amino acids long. CDR1 is SGHRS, CDR2 YFSETQ, per germline. DNA of the CDR3: TGCGCCAGTAGCTTGGACACACCGGGAACCGGTGAAGCTTTCTTT. As protein: CASSLDTPGTGEAFF.